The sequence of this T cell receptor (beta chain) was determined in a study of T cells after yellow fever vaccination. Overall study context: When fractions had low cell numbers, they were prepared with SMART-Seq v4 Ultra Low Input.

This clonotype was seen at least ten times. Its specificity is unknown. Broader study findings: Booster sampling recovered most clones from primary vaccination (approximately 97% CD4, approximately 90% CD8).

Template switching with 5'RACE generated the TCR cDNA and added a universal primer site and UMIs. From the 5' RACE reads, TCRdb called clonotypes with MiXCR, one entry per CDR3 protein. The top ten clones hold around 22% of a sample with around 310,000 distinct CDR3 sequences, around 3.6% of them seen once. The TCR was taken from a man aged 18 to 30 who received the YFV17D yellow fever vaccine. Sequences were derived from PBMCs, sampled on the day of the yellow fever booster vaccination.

CDR3 sequence: CASSRTTGGNYGYTF. CDR3 coding DNA: TGCGCCAGCAGCCGAACGACAGGGGGAAACTATGGCTACACCTTC. The rearrangement links TRBV4-3 to TRBJ1-2; TRBD1 matches 9 bases. CDR3 length: 15 amino acids. V dropped 4 bases and J dropped 2; count of bases not matched to a gene: 5. Germline V gives CDR1 LGHNA, CDR2 YSLEER.